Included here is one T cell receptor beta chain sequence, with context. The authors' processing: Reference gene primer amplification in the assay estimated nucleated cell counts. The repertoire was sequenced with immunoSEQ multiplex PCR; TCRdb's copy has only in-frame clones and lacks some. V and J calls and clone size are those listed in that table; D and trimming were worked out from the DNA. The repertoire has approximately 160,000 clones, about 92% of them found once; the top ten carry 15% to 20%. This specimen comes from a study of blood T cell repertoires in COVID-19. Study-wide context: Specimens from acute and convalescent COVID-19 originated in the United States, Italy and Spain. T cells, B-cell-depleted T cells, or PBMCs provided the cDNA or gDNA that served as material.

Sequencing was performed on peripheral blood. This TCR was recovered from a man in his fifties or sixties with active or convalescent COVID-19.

The CDR3 loop reads CASSIEELGSPLHF. CDR3 DNA: TGTGCCAGTAGTATAGAGGAGCTAGGCTCACCCCTCCACTTT. The rearrangement uses TRBV19 and TRBJ1-6; D gene ambiguous. Per the germline V gene, CDR1 is LNHDA and CDR2 is SQIVND (reference sequence). The V end was cut by 0 bases, the J end by 10 bases, with 10 bases between. There are 14 residues in the CDR3.